This T cell receptor beta chain derives from a study of T cell repertoires in cytomegalovirus infection. The wider study: Selected CMV epitopes included recently identified HLA-C-restricted ones as well as well-studied HLA-B-restricted ones.

TCRdb re-derived calls from the reads in MiXCR, one entry per CDR3 protein. In the table there are hundreds of thousands of distinct CDR3 sequences, 33% of which are singletons. Points on this clonotype: What it recognizes is unknown.

The study's findings and limits: HLA-C-restricted TCR beta clonotypes specific for CMV led the ex vivo response.

Trimming took 5 bases from V and 6 from J, leaving 17 bases between them. Germline V lookup: CDR1 LNHDA, CDR2 SQIVND (reference sequence). The CDR3 consists of 14 residues. The rearrangement links TRBV19 to TRBJ2-7, with D perhaps assigned TRBD1 or TRBD2 (7 bases each). This clonotype was obtained from a human donor in good health (CMV status not recorded). Some clones in this sample may be carry-over from other donors' samples. The sample here was cultured PBMCs, taken from culture after CMV antigen stimulation. CDR3 in amino acids: CASSAGPGGGEQYF. CDR3 nucleotides: TGTGCCAGTAGTGCTGGCCCAGGGGGGGGCGAGCAGTACTTC. Using reference TRBV19 and TRBJ2-7 for the parts outside the CDR3, the full variable domain is DGGITQSPKYLFRKEGQNVTLSCEQNLNHDAMYWYRQDPGQGLRLIYYSQIVNDFQKGDIAEGYSVSREKKESFPLTVTSAQKNPTAFYLCASSAGPGGGEQYFGPGTRLTVT.